The entry below gives a single T cell receptor beta chain sequence along with its context. Participants' own reports of clinical history determined their cohort assignment. The V gene lost 3 bases and the J gene lost 1 base, with 13 bases spanning the gap. Germline lookup yields CDR1 KGHSH and CDR2 LQKENI. This CDR3 has 16 amino acids. Per the original data handling: How many nucleated cells were present was estimated from reference gene primer amplification. Profiled with immunoSEQ multiplex PCR; TCRdb holds only in-frame clones, not every one. V, J and clone size were drawn from that table, and D and trimming were deduced from the DNA. This table holds under 200,000 clones, roughly 86% found once. This record comes from a study of blood T cell repertoires in COVID-19. Study-wide context: The study drew acute and convalescent COVID-19 samples from the United States, Italy and Spain.

Sequences were obtained from PBMCs or T cells enriched from blood (not recorded which). This receptor was obtained from a man aged 35-49 years with acute COVID-19. This rearrangement joins TRBV18 to TRBJ1-5; D perhaps matches TRBD1 (5 bases). The CDR3 sequence: CASSPIGGGSNQPQHF. The CDR3 nucleotides are TGTGCCAGCTCACCGATCGGGGGAGGGAGCAATCAGCCCCAGCATTTT. Variable domain in full (rest from reference TRBV18 and TRBJ1-5): NAGVMQNPRHLVRRRGQEARLRCSPMKGHSHVYWYRQLPEEGLKFMVYLQKENIIDESGMPKERFSAEFPKEGPSILRIQQVVRGDSAAYFCASSPIGGGSNQPQHFGDGTRLSIL.